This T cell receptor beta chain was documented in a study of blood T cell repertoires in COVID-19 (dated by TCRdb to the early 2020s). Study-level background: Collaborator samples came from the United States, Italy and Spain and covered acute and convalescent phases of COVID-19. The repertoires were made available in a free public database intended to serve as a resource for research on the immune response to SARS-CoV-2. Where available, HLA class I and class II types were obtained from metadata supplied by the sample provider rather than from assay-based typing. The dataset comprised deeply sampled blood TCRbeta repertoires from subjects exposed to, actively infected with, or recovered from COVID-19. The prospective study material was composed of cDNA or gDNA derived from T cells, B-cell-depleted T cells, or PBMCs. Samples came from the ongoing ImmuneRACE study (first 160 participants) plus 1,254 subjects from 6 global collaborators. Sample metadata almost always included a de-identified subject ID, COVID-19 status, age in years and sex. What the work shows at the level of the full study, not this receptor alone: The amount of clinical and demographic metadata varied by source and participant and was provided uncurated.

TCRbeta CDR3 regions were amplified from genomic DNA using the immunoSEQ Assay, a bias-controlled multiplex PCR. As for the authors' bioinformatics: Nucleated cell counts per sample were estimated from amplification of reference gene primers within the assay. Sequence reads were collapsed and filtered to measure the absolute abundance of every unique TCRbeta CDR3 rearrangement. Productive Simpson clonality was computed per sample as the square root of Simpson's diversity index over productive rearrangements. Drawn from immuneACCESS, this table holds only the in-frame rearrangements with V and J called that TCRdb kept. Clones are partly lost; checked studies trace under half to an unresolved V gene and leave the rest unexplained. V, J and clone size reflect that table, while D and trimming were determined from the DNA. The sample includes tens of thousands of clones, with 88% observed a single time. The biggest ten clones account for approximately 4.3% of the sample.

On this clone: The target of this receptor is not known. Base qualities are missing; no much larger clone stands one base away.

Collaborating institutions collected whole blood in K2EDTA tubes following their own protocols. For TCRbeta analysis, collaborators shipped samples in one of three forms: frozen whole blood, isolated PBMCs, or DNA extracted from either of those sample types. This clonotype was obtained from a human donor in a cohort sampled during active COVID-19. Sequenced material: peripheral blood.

The CDR3 protein sequence reads: CASSRTRNEQYF. Read as DNA, the sequence is TGTGCCAGCAGCCGCACGAGGAACGAGCAGTACTTC. Recombination joined TRBV3-1 (or the pseudogene TRBV3-2) with TRBJ2-7, with no reliable assignment of the D segment. The junction shows trimming of 4 bases on V and 5 bases on J, plus 9 bases between the germline ends. Taken from the germline V gene (reference sequence), the CDR1 and CDR2 loops are LGHDT and YNNKEL. The CDR3 has 12 amino acids, counting the end cysteine and phenylalanine. The DNA shown is the 36-base CDR3, in frame from base 1.